Following are 17 T cell receptor beta chains from one sample sequenced in a study of blood T cell repertoires in COVID-19. Profiling relied on immunoSEQ multiplex PCR, and the TCRdb table lists in-frame clones only, not all of them. The repertoire consists of approximately 300,000 clones, with 75% to 90% occurring once and the leading ten covering 4.5% to 5.5%. Material: PBMCs or T cells enriched from blood (not recorded which). The receptors shown here come from a man between 60 and 75 years old who had recovered from COVID-19.

This chain links TRBV2 with TRBJ2-7; TRBD2 matches at 10 bases. The germline V gene has CDR1 SNHLY and CDR2 FYNNEI. Trimming cost V 6 bases and J 1 base; bases outside gene matches: 6. The CDR3 extends over 15 amino acids. The DNA for the CDR3 is TGTGCCAGCAGACGTCTAGCGGGAGAGTCCTACGAGCAGTACTTC. It translates to CASRRLAGESYEQYF.

The V gene is TRBV14, the J gene TRBJ1-2, with D unclear. This CDR3 region has 13 residues. The V and J ends lost 2 bases and 4 bases respectively, with 8 bases between them. Germline CDR1 and CDR2: SGHDN and FVKESK. The CDR3 DNA sequence: TGTGCCAGCAGCCAAAGTCGGTCCTATGGCTACACCTTC. Residues: CASSQSRSYGYTF. The variable domain in full, with the rest retrieved from reference TRBV14 and TRBJ1-2, is EAGVTQFPSHSVIEKGQTVTLRCDPISGHDNLYWYRRVMGKEIKFLLHFVKESKQDESGMPNNRFLAERTGGTYSTLKVQPAELEDSGVYFCASSQSRSYGYTFGSGTRLTVV.

This chain links TRBV15 with TRBJ1-4, with 7 bases that match TRBD1. This CDR3 is 16 amino acids long. Germline CDR1 is LNHNV and CDR2 is YYDKDF (reference sequence). V shed 1 base, J shed 8 bases, and the junction held 10 bases outside the gene matches. CDR3 sequence: CATSRVSGRGDEKLFF. The CDR3 DNA reads TGTGCCACCAGCAGAGTCTCGGGCAGGGGGGACGAAAAACTGTTTTTT.

The rearrangement links TRBV24-1 to TRBJ1-2; possible D gene TRBD1, 6 bases. Trimming shortened V by 6 bases and J by 6 bases, and 10 bases separated the two germline ends. The CDR3 totals 12 residues. Germline V gene lookup returns CDR1 KGHDR and CDR2 SFDVKD. The CDR3 loop reads CATSHSGDGYTF. The CDR3 DNA reads TGTGCCACCAGTCATTCAGGGGATGGCTACACCTTC.

V is TRBV29-1 and J is TRBJ1-6; a possible D gene is TRBD1 (5 bases). Trimming shortened V by 4 bases and J by 8 bases, and 12 bases separated the two germline ends. Germline assignment: CDR1 SQVTM and CDR2 ANQGSEA. This CDR3 region has 13 residues. The CDR3 DNA is TGCAGCGTTGTTTGGGGCGTTGATTCACCCCTCCACTTT. Translating it yields CSVVWGVDSPLHF.

J is TRBJ2-3 and V is TRBV5-1; tentatively, D is TRBD2 (6 bases). Germline loops: CDR1 SGHRS, CDR2 YFSETQ. With 0 bases removed from V and 0 bases from J, the gap between germline ends came to 11 bases. This CDR3 spans 16 amino acids. CDR3 amino acids: CASSLGLDFSTDTQYF. The CDR3 DNA reads as TGCGCCAGCAGCTTGGGACTAGACTTTAGCACAGATACGCAGTATTTT.

The chain combines TRBV19 with TRBJ2-1; D uncertain. The V gene's germline CDR1 is LNHDA and CDR2 SQIVND (reference sequence). The V end lost 5 bases, the J end lost 3 bases, and 2 bases lay between the germline ends. This CDR3 spans 11 amino acids. This chain's CDR3 is CASSLYNEQFF. The CDR3 DNA reads TGTGCCAGTAGTCTCTACAATGAGCAGTTCTTC.

This chain uses TRBV28 with TRBJ2-2; the match to TRBD2 covers 9 bases. The CDR3 is 15 amino acids. The ends lost 3 bases at V and 7 bases at J; junction bases unmatched: 6. The germline gives CDR1 MDHEN, CDR2 SYDVKM. The CDR3 coding sequence is TGTGCCAGCAGTTTTAGGTTAGCGGGAGTCGGGGAGCTGTTTTTT. Translating gives CASSFRLAGVGELFF.

The J gene is TRBJ1-5, the V gene TRBV24-1; D is uncertain. The CDR3 consists of 14 residues. Trimming removed 3 bases at V and 7 bases at J, with 12 bases between. The germline gives CDR1 KGHDR, CDR2 SFDVKD. The CDR3 nucleotides read TGTGCCACCAGTGATACTTATTCAGGACAGCCCCAGCATTTT. Translated, it gives CATSDTYSGQPQHF.

The genes are TRBV6-2 or TRBV6-3 and TRBJ1-1; D gene unclear. V gave up 2 bases and J gave up 4 bases, with 11 bases separating them. CDR3 length: 14 amino acids. CDR1 is MNHEY, CDR2 SVGEGT, per germline. CDR3 DNA sequence: TGTGCCAGCAGTTACGGGAGGGTGAGCACTGAAGCTTTCTTT. Translating gives CASSYGRVSTEAFF.

V and J are TRBV30 and TRBJ1-4; the D is unclear. The CDR3 totals 14 residues. Trimming removed 2 bases from V and 7 bases from J, with 14 bases in between. Germline loops: CDR1 GTSNPN, CDR2 SVGIG (reference sequence). CDR3 amino acids: CAWSPRGGSEKLFF. The CDR3 bases are TGTGCCTGGAGTCCTCGGGGTGGGAGTGAAAAACTGTTTTTT.

This clone was observed a single time. The chain joins TRBV7-8 to TRBJ1-1; unclear D gene. The germline gives CDR1 SGHVS, CDR2 FQNEAQ. This CDR3 spans 15 amino acids. Trimming stripped 1 base from V and 1 base from J, with 10 bases between. CDR3 loop: CASSLDVRENTEAFF. Written as DNA, the CDR3 is TGTGCCAGCAGCTTAGATGTGAGGGAGAACACTGAAGCTTTCTTT.

This chain uses TRBV5-4 with TRBJ1-6, with no clear D. Germline-derived CDR1 and CDR2 are SGHNT and YYREEE (reference sequence). CDR3 length: 16 residues. Trimming removed 3 bases at V and 5 bases at J, with 15 bases between. DNA for the CDR3: TGTGCCAGCAGCTCGGGGATTGTTGCCGATAATTCACCCCTCCACTTT. Protein product: CASSSGIVADNSPLHF.

This chain uses TRBV4-2 with TRBJ2-3; perhaps TRBD1 as D (6 bases). This CDR3 has 13 residues. V was cut by 4 bases and J by 5 bases, with 10 bases left in between. The germline V gene encodes CDR1 LGHNA and CDR2 YNFKEQ. The CDR3 nucleotides read TGTGCCAGCAGCCGGGACACGGGAGATACGCAGTATTTT. This codes for CASSRDTGDTQYF.

The chain employs TRBV19 and TRBJ2-7; TRBD1 matches 9 bases. With 9 bases clipped from V and 0 bases from J, the junction kept 6 bases outside the gene matches. CDR1 is LNHDA, CDR2 SQIVND, per germline (reference sequence). CDR3 length equals 14 residues. The CDR3 DNA reads TGTGCCAGAAAGGGACAGGGTATCTCCTACGAGCAGTACTTC. Translation: CARKGQGISYEQYF. The full variable domain, rest sourced from reference TRBV19 and TRBJ2-7, is DGGITQSPKYLFRKEGQNVTLSCEQNLNHDAMYWYRQDPGQGLRLIYYSQIVNDFQKGDIAEGYSVSREKKESFPLTVTSAQKNPTAFYLCARKGQGISYEQYFGPGTRLTVT.

The V and J genes are TRBV7-9 and TRBJ1-1; 7 bases are shared with TRBD1. The CDR3 runs 14 residues. Germline CDR1 is SEHNR and CDR2 is FQNEAQ (reference sequence). The ends lost 4 bases at V and 1 base at J; junction bases unmatched: 3. CDR3 loop: CASSSQGTNTEAFF. For the CDR3, the DNA is TGTGCCAGCAGCTCACAGGGGACGAACACTGAAGCTTTCTTT.

The chain is built from TRBV12-2 and TRBJ2-3; the table's D gene call, TRBD2, was not cross checked with the DNA. TRBV12-2 is a known pseudogene. The CDR3 consists of 13 residues. The CDR3 sequence is CASRSYPGDTQYF. The CDR3 DNA reads as TGTGCAAGTCGCTCGTACCCGGGGGATACGCAGTATTTT.